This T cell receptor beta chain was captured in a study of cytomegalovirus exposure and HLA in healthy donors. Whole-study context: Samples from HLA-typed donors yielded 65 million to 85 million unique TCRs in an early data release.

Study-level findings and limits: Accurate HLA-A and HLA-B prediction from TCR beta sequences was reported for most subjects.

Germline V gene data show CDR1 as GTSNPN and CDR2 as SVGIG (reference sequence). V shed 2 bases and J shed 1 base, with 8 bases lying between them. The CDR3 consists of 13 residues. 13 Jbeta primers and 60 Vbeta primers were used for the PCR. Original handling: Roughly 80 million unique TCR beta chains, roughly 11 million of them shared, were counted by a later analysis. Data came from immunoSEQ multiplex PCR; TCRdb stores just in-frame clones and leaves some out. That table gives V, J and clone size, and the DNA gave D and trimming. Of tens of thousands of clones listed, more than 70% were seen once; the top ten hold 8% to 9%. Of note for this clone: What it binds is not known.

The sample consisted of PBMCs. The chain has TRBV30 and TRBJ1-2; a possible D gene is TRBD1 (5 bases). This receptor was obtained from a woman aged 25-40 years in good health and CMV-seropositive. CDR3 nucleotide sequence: TGTGCCTGGAGTCAACAGGTTAACTATGGCTACACCTTC. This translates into CAWSQQVNYGYTF.